Below, 3 T cell receptor beta chains from the same sample are listed, as sequenced in a study of beta chain features in type 1 diabetes. Expressed TCRB transcripts were sequenced after all isolated RNA was converted to cDNA. Libraries were prepared by immunoSEQ multiplex PCR; TCRdb keeps only in-frame clonotypes and omits some of them. The repertoire holds 120,000 to 150,000 clones, with approximately 13% as singletons. No antigens are known for them. Findings and limits, study-wide: TCRB CDR3s were moderately but significantly shorter in Type 1 diabetes patients in all four CD4+ subsets.

The material sequenced was central memory CD4+ T cells from blood. These receptors originate from a man aged 18 to 29 with type 1 diabetes.

This clone has more than one count but fewer than ten. This chain connects TRBV28 to TRBJ1-5, with a possible D match to TRBD1 (5 bases). The CDR3 extends over 15 amino acids. From germline, CDR1 is MDHEN and CDR2 SYDVKM. The V gene lost 5 bases and the J gene lost 2 bases, with 13 bases spanning the gap. The CDR3 is CASSPLRDGNQPQHF. The CDR3 bases are TGTGCCAGCAGTCCACTCCGGGACGGCAATCAGCCCCAGCATTTT.

This clone has more than one count but fewer than ten. J is TRBJ1-1 and V is TRBV7-9; 7 nucleotides match TRBD1. Per the germline V gene, CDR1 is SEHNR and CDR2 is FQNEAQ (reference sequence). The CDR3 sequence is 15 residues long. V lost 4 bases to trimming and J lost 0 bases; unmatched junction nucleotides: 5. The CDR3 loop reads CASSSTGTMNTEAFF. CDR3 nucleotide sequence: TGTGCCAGCAGCTCGACAGGGACCATGAACACTGAAGCTTTCTTT.

In this sample, this clone turned up a few times. V usage is TRBV30 and J usage is TRBJ1-3; no reliable D call. The germline gives CDR1 GTSNPN, CDR2 SVGIG (reference sequence). The CDR3 has 13 amino acids. V dropped 4 bases and J dropped 2 bases, with 9 bases sitting between them. CDR3 bases: TGTGCCTGGACGCCGAGCCCTGGAAACACCATATATTTT. It specifies CAWTPSPGNTIYF.